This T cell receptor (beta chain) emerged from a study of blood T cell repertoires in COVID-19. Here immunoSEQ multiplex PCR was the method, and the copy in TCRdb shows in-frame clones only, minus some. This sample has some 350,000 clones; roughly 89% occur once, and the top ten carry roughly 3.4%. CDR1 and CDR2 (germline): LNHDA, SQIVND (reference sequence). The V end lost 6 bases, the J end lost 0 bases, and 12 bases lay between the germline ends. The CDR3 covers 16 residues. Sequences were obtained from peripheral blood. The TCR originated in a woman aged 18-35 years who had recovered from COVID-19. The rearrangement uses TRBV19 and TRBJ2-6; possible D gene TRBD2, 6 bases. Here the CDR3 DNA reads TGTGCCAGTAGGCGGGACTCCTCCTCTGGGGCCAACGTCCTGACTTTC. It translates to CASRRDSSSGANVLTF.